The 19 T cell receptor beta chains reported below all come from one sample, sequenced in a study of regulatory T cells in long-lasting Graves disease. The authors built TCR beta libraries using iRepertoire HTBI primers and Arm-PCR of CDR3 regions. One entry per CDR3 protein, called by TCRdb with MiXCR from the multiplex PCR reads. The sample contains 530,000 or so distinct CDR3 sequences, roughly 13% of which appear only once. Indicated time point: newly diagnosed GD, antithyroid drugs for less than 3 months. PBMCs were the source of the RNA used for TCR sequencing. A further study also used this sample, focusing on T cells in Graves' hyperthyroidism and ophthalmopathy.

The specimen was peripheral blood mononuclear cells (PBMCs), collected at new diagnosis, from a patient treated with antithyroid drugs. Every receptor here comes from a man between 25 and 39 years old with Graves disease.

This clonotype was observed a few times. The J gene is TRBJ2-3, the V gene TRBV29-1; D gene ambiguous. The CDR3 is 12 residues long. V was trimmed by 0 bases and J by 4 bases, leaving 5 bases between them. CDR1 is SQVTM and CDR2 is ANQGSEA in the germline V gene. The CDR3: CSVEEESDTQYF. The CDR3 DNA follows: TGCAGCGTTGAAGAAGAATCAGATACGCAGTATTTT.

This clonotype was recorded many times. This chain uses TRBV28 with TRBJ2-1; 8 bases match TRBD2. J was trimmed by 4 bases and V by 11 bases; bases with no gene match: 10. CDR1 and CDR2 (germline): MDHEN, SYDVKM. The CDR3 totals 14 residues. Here the CDR3 DNA reads TGTGCCGGTAGAACGGGAGGGCCGTACAATGAGCAGTTCTTC. Translating gives CAGRTGGPYNEQFF. The whole variable domain, filled in from reference TRBV28 and TRBJ2-1, reads DVKVTQSSRYLVKRTGEKVFLECVQDMDHENMFWYRQDPGLGLRLIYFSYDVKMKEKGDIPEGYSVSREKKERFSLILESASTNQTSMYLCAGRTGGPYNEQFFGPGTRLTVL.

This clonotype was observed a few times. V gene TRBV10-3 combines with J gene TRBJ2-1; 11 bases match TRBD2. Trimming at V came to 4 bases and at J to 2 bases, leaving 4 bases not matched to a gene. The CDR3 is 16 amino acids. Germline assignment: CDR1 ENHRY and CDR2 SYGVKD. This CDR3 reads CAISATLAGAYNEQFF. The DNA of the CDR3 is TGTGCCATCAGTGCAACACTAGCGGGAGCCTACAATGAGCAGTTCTTC.

As for this clonotype: It is unclear where the CDR3 begins or ends on the DNA, so no DNA is shown, and the CDR3 is as TCRdb lists it. The gene calls are TRBV6-2 or TRBV6-3 and TRBJ1-1. The CDR3 is 14 amino acids in total, end residues counted. Germline lookup yields CDR1 MNHEY and CDR2 SVGEGT. The CDR3 here is CASILDGMNTEAFF.

The rearrangement links TRBV12-3 or TRBV12-4 to TRBJ1-5; D is ambiguous. V dropped 6 bases and J dropped 9 bases, with 21 bases sitting between them. The CDR3 runs 15 residues. CDR3 sequence reads: CASSNGGGVGRPQHF. CDR3 DNA: TGTGCCAGCAGCAATGGAGGCGGGGTGGGTCGGCCCCAGCATTTT.

This clonotype appeared a few times. The junction shows a germline mismatch at one end, possibly a read error. The chain has TRBV20-1 and TRBJ2-3, with D maybe TRBD2 (6 bases). The CDR3 has 15 residues. Germline lookup yields CDR1 DFQATT and CDR2 SNEGSKA (reference sequence). CDR3 coding DNA: TGCAGCGCTAGAGGGGAAGCTAGCGGCACAGATACGCAGTATTTT. The encoded protein is CSARGEASGTDTQYF.

This clonotype was seen many times. The CDR3 is CASSRSGNEGLYGYTF. For the CDR3, the DNA is TGTGCCAGCAGCCGATCGGGGAACGAGGGACTATATGGCTACACCTTC. The chain joins TRBV7-2 to TRBJ1-2, with TRBD1 as a possible D gene (5 bases). The CDR3 contains 16 residues. Germline loops: CDR1 SGHTA, CDR2 FQGNSA. The V end lost 5 bases, the J end lost 5 bases, and 21 bases lay between the germline ends.

This chain connects TRBV3-1 to TRBJ2-3; 10 bases line up with TRBD2. V lost 1 base and J lost 2; bases outside the gene matches: 6. Germline V lookup: CDR1 LGHDT, CDR2 YNNKEL (reference sequence). The CDR3 extends over 17 amino acids. CDR3 in amino acids: CASSQVLAGLNTDTQYF. The CDR3 nucleotides read TGTGCCAGCAGCCAAGTACTAGCGGGGCTAAACACAGATACGCAGTATTTT.

The chain employs TRBV29-1 and TRBJ1-5; D is perhaps TRBD1 (6 bases). This CDR3 contains 13 residues. V was cut by 5 bases and J by 3 bases, with 11 bases left in between. Germline values: CDR1 SQVTM, CDR2 ANQGSEA. CDR3 amino acids: CSVIGQSNQPQHF. The CDR3 DNA sequence: TGCAGCGTTATAGGACAGTCCAATCAGCCCCAGCATTTT. The full variable domain, completed using reference TRBV29-1 and TRBJ1-5, is SAVISQKPSRDICQRGTSLTIQCQVDSQVTMMFWYRQQPGQSLTLIATANQGSEATYESGFVIDKFPISRPNLTFSTLTVSNMSPEDSSIYLCSVIGQSNQPQHFGDGTRLSIL.

The V gene is TRBV19, the J gene TRBJ2-2; TRBD2 aligns across 7 bases. Germline V CDR1 and CDR2: LNHDA, SQIVND (reference sequence). This CDR3 region has 15 residues. V shed 6 bases, J shed 3 bases, and the junction held 7 bases outside the gene matches. CDR3 protein: CASSHALAYTGELFF. The CDR3 DNA is TGTGCCAGTAGCCACGCACTAGCGTACACCGGGGAGCTGTTTTTT.

This clonotype was counted only a few times. The chain links TRBV19 to TRBJ1-2; the D is unclear. Between the trimmed V and J ends, which lost 4 bases and 8 bases, there was a span of 14 bases. Germline V CDR1 and CDR2: LNHDA, SQIVND (reference sequence). The CDR3 runs 13 residues. The CDR3 is CASSTVPAGGYTF. The CDR3 DNA follows: TGTGCCAGTAGTACAGTCCCGGCGGGCGGCTACACCTTC.

This clonotype was counted many times. The V call is TRBV3-1, the J call TRBJ1-4; TRBD1 might be the D (5 bases). This CDR3 has 18 amino acids. CDR1 LGHDT and CDR2 YNNKEL come from the germline V gene (reference sequence). Trimming left V 1 base short and J 2 bases short, with 17 bases between. The CDR3 region has the DNA TGTGCCAGCAGCCAAGTAGGGGACGGACTCGGGACTAATGAAAAACTGTTTTTT. This encodes CASSQVGDGLGTNEKLFF.

There are many counts of this clonotype. The rearrangement joins TRBV12-5 to TRBJ2-2; TRBD2 aligns across 8 bases. Germline values: CDR1 LGHNT, CDR2 FRNRAP. CDR3 length equals 16 residues. Losses at the gene ends were 2 bases for V and 10 bases for J; bases not matched to a gene: 12. CDR3 DNA: TGTGCTAGTGGTTTGATACTAGCGGATCGTCTACCGGAGCTGTTTTTT. Its protein product is CASGLILADRLPELFF.

The CDR3 DNA is TGTGCCAGCAGCTTGGCCGTTTTGAGCAATCAGCCCCAGCATTTT. It specifies CASSLAVLSNQPQHF. The chain joins TRBV7-2 to TRBJ1-5; no clear D gene. CDR3 length: 15 residues. Trimming removed 3 bases from V and 1 base from J, with 10 bases in between. Germline V lookup: CDR1 SGHTA, CDR2 FQGNSA. The variable domain in full, completed from reference TRBV7-2 and TRBJ1-5, reads GAGVSQSPSNKVTEKGKDVELRCDPISGHTALYWYRQSLGQGLEFLIYFQGNSAPDKSGLPSDRFSAERTGGSVSTLTIQRTQQEDSAVYLCASSLAVLSNQPQHFGDGTRLSIL.

This clonotype was picked up many times. The chain employs TRBV6-1 and TRBJ2-1; D remains ambiguous. The V gene lost 8 bases and the J gene lost 8 bases, with 10 bases spanning the gap. This CDR3 has 11 residues. Germline V gene data show CDR1 as MNHNS and CDR2 as SASEGT. The CDR3 sequence is CASAIRYEQFF. For the CDR3, the DNA is TGTGCCAGCGCCATTAGGTATGAGCAGTTCTTC.

This clonotype came up many times. The chain joins TRBV6-2 or TRBV6-3 to TRBJ2-1, with 10 bases aligning to TRBD2. This CDR3 has 15 residues. The V gene end was trimmed by 7 bases and the J gene end by 1 base; junction bases not matched to a gene: 4. Germline lookup yields CDR1 MNHEY and CDR2 SVGEGT. The CDR3 DNA follows: TGTGCCAGCAATTTAGCGGGAGGATCCTACAATGAGCAGTTCTTC. This encodes CASNLAGGSYNEQFF.

The sample holds many counts of this clonotype. This chain joins TRBV30 and TRBJ1-1; no firm D call. The germline V gene has CDR1 GTSNPN and CDR2 SVGIG (reference sequence). The V and J ends lost 7 bases and 3 bases respectively, with 9 bases between them. The CDR3 extends over 11 amino acids. CDR3 protein: CASQGDTEAFF. In DNA, the CDR3 is TGTGCCTCACAAGGTGACACTGAAGCTTTCTTT.

This clonotype was recorded many times. The V call is TRBV28, the J call TRBJ1-2; D remains ambiguous. The CDR3 sequence is 15 residues long. Germline CDR1 reads MDHEN; CDR2 reads SYDVKM. V shed 5 bases and J shed 6 bases, with 19 bases lying between them. This CDR3 is CASSTDNQIDHGYTF. The CDR3 DNA sequence: TGTGCCAGCAGTACAGACAACCAAATAGACCATGGCTACACCTTC.

This clonotype was detected ten times or more. The J gene is TRBJ1-2, the V gene TRBV15, with TRBD1 matching 8 bases. V was pared by 5 bases and J by 3 bases, with 5 bases of the junction left unmatched. Germline V CDR1 and CDR2: LNHNV, YYDKDF (reference sequence). This CDR3 comprises 14 residues. The CDR3 loop is CATSPGGAYYGYTF. The CDR3, as DNA: TGTGCCACCAGCCCAGGGGGCGCATACTATGGCTACACCTTC. Complete variable domain (other parts from reference TRBV15 and TRBJ1-2): DAMVIQNPRYQVTQFGKPVTLSCSQTLNHNVMYWYQQKSSQAPKLLFHYYDKDFNNEADTPDNFQSRRPNTSFCFLDIRSPGLGDTAMYLCATSPGGAYYGYTFGSGTRLTVV.